This paragraph reports one TCR beta chain. The antigen is not known. This entry comes from a study of cytomegalovirus exposure and HLA in healthy donors. Study-wide points: The study reported that TCR beta sequences accurately predicted HLA-A and HLA-B alleles in most subjects.

13 Jbeta primers and 60 Vbeta primers were used for the PCR. Produced via immunoSEQ multiplex PCR; TCRdb's table is partial and in-frame only. The sample records fewer than 250,000 clones, more than 70% being singletons. Source material: PBMCs. The sequence came from a man younger than 45 in good health and CMV-seropositive.

The CDR3 is CASSDRGNYEQYF. The DNA for the CDR3 is TGTGCCAGCAGTGACAGAGGGAACTACGAGCAGTACTTC. The chain employs TRBV2 and TRBJ2-7; perhaps TRBD2 as D (5 bases). Germline V gene lookup returns CDR1 SNHLY and CDR2 FYNNEI. The CDR3 is 13 amino acids. The V end lost 3 bases, the J end lost 3 bases, and 9 bases lay between the germline ends.